Listed below are T cell receptor beta chains from one sample, sequenced in a study of early T cells in non-severe SARS-CoV-2 infection. MiXCR, run by TCRdb on the 5' RACE reads, gives a single entry per CDR3 protein. The data contain roughly 69,000 distinct CDR3 sequences, 7% to 9.5% of them singletons. The source was whole blood, collected at baseline. These receptors all stem from an adult who was a healthcare worker with PCR-confirmed SARS-CoV-2 infection or an uninfected control (not recorded which). CDR3s include the opening cysteine and the closing phenylalanine or tryptophan. Fields, in order: D gene, J gene, clone size, V gene, CDR3 protein, CDR3 DNA. A D gene is named only where the DNA matches it firmly. Expanded clones get a size class; other rows say once, few or many, or leave the size out.

TRBD1	TRBJ1-3	-	TRBV7-2	CASSLERGRGNTIYF	TGTGCCAGCAGCTTAGAAAGGGGGCGAGGAAACACCATATATTTT
-	TRBJ1-4	-	TRBV7-9	CASSPNPGRSKKLFF	TGTGCCAGCAGCCCGAACCCGGGACGCAGTAAGAAACTGTTTTTT
-	TRBJ1-4	-	TRBV7-9	CASSLGQSSSGLFF	TGTGCCAGCAGCTTAGGGCAATCCTCGAGCGGACTGTTTTTT
-	TRBJ2-3	-	TRBV6-5	CASSYSETTDTQYF	TGTGCCAGCAGTTACTCCGAGACAACAGATACGCAGTATTTT
-	TRBJ1-4	many	TRBV3-1	CASSQVRGTNEKLFF	TGTGCCAGCAGCCAAGTCCGGGGAACTAATGAAAAACTGTTTTTT
TRBD1	TRBJ2-3	few	TRBV9	CASSPGRGSTDTQYF	TGTGCCAGCAGCCCTGGCAGGGGGAGCACAGATACGCAGTATTTT
TRBD1	TRBJ1-5	many	TRBV6-1	CASRRDRETYQPQHF	TGTGCCAGCAGACGGGACAGGGAAACTTATCAGCCCCAGCATTTT
TRBD2	TRBJ2-7	few	TRBV28	CASGRGPVGEQYF	TGTGCCAGCGGGAGGGGCCCCGTGGGCGAGCAGTACTTC
-	TRBJ2-5	-	TRBV20-1	CSAAGPQETQYF	TGCAGTGCCGCGGGGCCCCAAGAGACCCAGTACTTC
-	TRBJ1-1	-	TRBV20-1	CSARGSNTEAFF	TGCAGTGCTAGAGGGTCAAACACTGAAGCTTTCTTT
-	TRBJ1-3	many	TRBV6-6	CASSYSGSGDTIYF	TGTGCCAGCAGTTACTCGGGTTCGGGTGACACCATATATTTT
-	TRBJ2-3	-	TRBV30	CAWSVEPTGADTQYF	TGTGCCTGGAGTGTAGAGCCCACGGGGGCGGATACGCAGTATTTT
TRBD2	TRBJ2-5	few	TRBV20-1	CSALTSGKETQYF	TGCAGTGCCCTGACTAGCGGGAAGGAGACCCAGTACTTC
TRBD1	TRBJ2-3	many	TRBV12-3/TRBV12-4	CASSPGGEEDTQYF	TGTGCCAGCAGCCCAGGGGGCGAGGAAGATACGCAGTATTTT
-	TRBJ2-5	few	TRBV7-7	CASSLEREETQYF	TGTGCTAGCAGCTTAGAAAGGGAAGAGACCCAGTACTTC
-	TRBJ2-5	many	TRBV12-3/TRBV12-4	CASSRVAETQYF	TGTGCCAGCAGTAGGGTAGCCGAGACCCAGTACTTC
TRBD1	TRBJ1-2	many	TRBV4-2	CASSQDEQGGYGYTF	TGTGCCAGCAGCCAAGATGAGCAGGGGGGCTATGGCTACACCTTC
TRBD1	TRBJ2-7	-	TRBV12-3/TRBV12-4	CASSLTGSSSYEQYF	TGTGCCAGCAGTCTGACAGGGTCGAGCTCCTACGAGCAGTACTTC
TRBD1	TRBJ1-3	few	TRBV7-9	CASSAGGAGNTIYF	TGTGCCAGCAGCGCAGGGGGCGCCGGAAACACCATATATTTT
TRBD2	TRBJ2-1	once	TRBV20-1	CSATLLAGGENEQFF	TGCAGTGCTACCCTACTAGCGGGAGGTGAAAATGAGCAGTTCTTC
-	TRBJ1-5	many	TRBV2	CASSSGQLPNQPQHF	TGTGCCAGCAGTTCCGGACAGCTGCCGAATCAGCCCCAGCATTTT
TRBD1	TRBJ1-1	-	TRBV5-4	CASSLTTGPTEAFF	TGTGCCAGCAGCTTGACGACAGGGCCAACTGAAGCTTTCTTT
-	TRBJ2-1	many	TRBV7-2	CASSLGLPGNNEQFF	TGTGCCAGCAGCTTAGGACTCCCAGGGAACAATGAGCAGTTCTTC
TRBD2	TRBJ2-2	many	TRBV9	CASSGSGRLTGELFF	TGTGCCAGCAGCGGTAGCGGGAGGCTCACCGGGGAGCTGTTTTTT
-	TRBJ2-7	-	TRBV5-4	CASSLWPAPYEQYF	TGTGCCAGCAGCTTGTGGCCAGCTCCCTACGAGCAGTACTTC